The next 7 T cell receptor beta chains were all read from a single sample in a study of T cells after yellow fever vaccination. Each CDR3 protein gets one entry after TCRdb re-called the 5' RACE reads with MiXCR. The sample contains more than 350,000 distinct CDR3 sequences, approximately 10% of which appear only once. Sequencing used PBMCs, obtained on the day of the first yellow fever vaccination. The origin of the receptors is a man younger than 35 who received the YFV17D yellow fever vaccine.

In this sample, this clonotype turned up many times. The chain links TRBV12-3 or TRBV12-4 to TRBJ2-5, with 9 bases identical to TRBD2. V was clipped by 2 bases and J by 2 bases; unmatched bases: 6. The CDR3 is 16 residues long. The CDR3 sequence is CASSLSASGVQETQYF. In nucleotides, the CDR3 is TGTGCCAGCAGTTTATCGGCTAGCGGGGTACAAGAGACCCAGTACTTC.

The chain has TRBV7-2 and TRBJ2-5, with 9 bases that match TRBD1. V lost 5 bases to trimming and J lost 4 bases; unmatched junction nucleotides: 11. CDR1 is SGHTA, CDR2 FQGNSA, per germline. The CDR3 covers 16 residues. CDR3 protein: CASSETGQGLGETQYF. Here the CDR3 DNA reads TGTGCCAGCAGCGAAACGGGACAGGGTCTTGGAGAGACCCAGTACTTC.

This clonotype was counted only a few times. The V call is TRBV20-1, the J call TRBJ2-5; tentatively, D is TRBD2 (6 bases). The CDR3 consists of 14 residues. V lost 5 bases and J lost 5, with 18 bases in between. Germline V gives CDR1 DFQATT, CDR2 SNEGSKA (reference sequence). In DNA, the CDR3 is TGCAGTGCTCAGGGACTCCCTCTCGGGGAGACCCAGTACTTC. Its translation: CSAQGLPLGETQYF.

This chain uses TRBV20-1 with TRBJ1-2; D unresolved. This CDR3 is 12 amino acids long. The germline V gene encodes CDR1 DFQATT and CDR2 SNEGSKA (reference sequence). In nucleotides, the CDR3 is TGCAGCACGATTCATACAGCCTATGGCTACACCTTC. Its translation: CSTIHTAYGYTF.

This clonotype occurred many times. The V and J genes are TRBV20-1 and TRBJ2-1; the D gene is possibly TRBD2 (5 bases). V was clipped by 3 bases and J by 2 bases, with 14 bases between them. This CDR3 contains 15 residues. CDR1 and CDR2 (germline): DFQATT, SNEGSKA (reference sequence). CDR3 sequence (DNA): TGCAGTGCTAGCCAAAGCGGTTCCGCCTACAATGAGCAGTTCTTC. Translating gives CSASQSGSAYNEQFF.

At least ten counts were recorded for this clonotype. The J gene is TRBJ1-6, the V gene TRBV5-1; no definite D call. This CDR3 has 13 residues. The germline V gene encodes CDR1 SGHRS and CDR2 YFSETQ. V lost 0 bases and J 7 bases, leaving 5 bases between the germline ends. CDR3 bases: TGCGCCAGCAGCTTGGAAACGAATTCACCCCTCCACTTT. As protein: CASSLETNSPLHF.

The chain joins TRBV15 to TRBJ1-2; D unclear. Germline CDR1 is LNHNV and CDR2 is YYDKDF (reference sequence). Trimming took off 0 bases at V and 4 bases at J, with 9 bases between the two ends. The CDR3 extends over 14 amino acids. The CDR3 protein is CATSRDHTVYGYTF. The CDR3 coding sequence is TGTGCCACCAGCAGAGATCACACAGTCTATGGCTACACCTTC.